Below, 22 T cell receptor beta chains from the same sample are listed, as sequenced in a study of response to subunit inactivated influenza vaccine. Using its own MiXCR run on the RT-PCR reads, TCRdb lists one record per CDR3 protein. This table has about 800,000 distinct CDR3 sequences, 21% appearing once. The sequences come from PBMCs from blood, collected 4 to 6 days after vaccination. These receptors were taken from a man in his forties or fifties who received an inactivated influenza vaccine.

This clonotype has ten or more counts. CDR3 sequence (DNA): TGCGCCAGCAGCTTAGGACCCTCGGGGGACACTGAAGCTTTCTTT. This sequence encodes CASSLGPSGDTEAFF. This chain connects TRBV5-1 to TRBJ1-1; a possible D gene is TRBD1 (5 bases). The CDR3 length is 15 residues. Germline CDR1 reads SGHRS; CDR2 reads YFSETQ. Trimming cost V 2 bases and J 3 bases, with 14 bases left between them.

This clonotype was detected only a few times. This chain joins TRBV10-3 and TRBJ1-1; D is uncertain. The V gene lost 1 base and the J gene lost 5 bases, with 8 bases spanning the gap. The CDR3 extends over 13 amino acids. Germline lookup yields CDR1 ENHRY and CDR2 SYGVKD. The CDR3 loop is CAISELVGTEAFF. The CDR3 DNA is TGTGCCATCAGTGAGTTAGTGGGGACTGAAGCTTTCTTT.

The chain couples TRBV6-1 to TRBJ2-7; 10 bases fit TRBD1. This CDR3 spans 15 amino acids. Germline CDR1 and CDR2: MNHNS and SASEGT. The V and J ends lost 6 bases and 5 bases, in that order; junction bases with no gene match: 10. The CDR3 spells CASRPSGTGDHEQYF. CDR3 sequence (DNA): TGTGCCAGCAGACCATCCGGGACAGGGGATCACGAGCAGTACTTC.

The chain employs TRBV20-1 and TRBJ2-1; TRBD2 matches 8 bases. CDR3 length: 14 amino acids. Germline CDR1 is DFQATT and CDR2 is SNEGSKA (reference sequence). After removal of 2 bases from V and 4 bases from J, the junction contained 4 bases not matched to a gene. In DNA form, the CDR3 reads TGCAGTGCTAGATCCAGCGGGAGTTACAATGAGCAGTTCTTC. This encodes CSARSSGSYNEQFF.

This CDR3 is CAISEGAVAEAFF. The CDR3 DNA follows: TGTGCCATCAGTGAGGGGGCTGTGGCTGAAGCTTTCTTT. V is TRBV10-3 and J is TRBJ1-1; possible D gene TRBD1, 5 bases. CDR3 length: 13 amino acids. Germline-derived CDR1 and CDR2 are ENHRY and SYGVKD. V dropped 2 bases and J dropped 6 bases, with 10 bases sitting between them.

The table lists this clonotype with a few counts. The rearrangement links TRBV20-1 to TRBJ2-3; 8 bases agree with TRBD2. CDR3 size: 13 residues. V shed 4 bases and J 2 bases; nucleotides not matched to a gene: 2. In germline, CDR1 is DFQATT, CDR2 SNEGSKA (reference sequence). The CDR3 loop is CSAISGNTDTQYF. Written as DNA, the CDR3 is TGCAGTGCTATTAGCGGGAACACAGATACGCAGTATTTT.

The V call is TRBV20-1, the J call TRBJ2-3, with 8 bases aligning to TRBD2. The germline CDR1 and CDR2 sequences are DFQATT and SNEGSKA (reference sequence). This CDR3 region has 14 residues. The ends lost 4 bases at V and 2 bases at J; junction bases unmatched: 5. The CDR3, as DNA: TGCAGTGCTACCCGGGGGGGGCACACAGATACGCAGTATTTT. Protein sequence: CSATRGGHTDTQYF.

This clonotype was seen ten or more times. The chain links TRBV18 to TRBJ2-1; D is possibly TRBD1 (5 bases). The CDR3 is made up of 15 amino acids. The V gene's germline CDR1 is KGHSH and CDR2 LQKENI. The V end was cut by 5 bases, the J end by 8 bases, with 19 bases between. Written as DNA, the CDR3 is TGTGCCAGCTCATCCCGAACCACCCGACAGCATGAGCAGTTCTTC. Translation gives CASSSRTTRQHEQFF.

In this sample, this clonotype turned up a few times. This chain links TRBV4-1 with TRBJ2-3; 12 positions agree with TRBD2. Germline V lookup: CDR1 MGHRA, CDR2 YSYEKL. The CDR3 length is 21 residues. V was clipped by 2 bases and J by 4 bases; unmatched bases: 19. CDR3 in amino acids: CASSQYRQGASGGASSDTQYF. CDR3 nucleotides: TGCGCCAGCAGCCAATACAGACAGGGGGCTAGCGGGGGGGCCTCGTCAGATACGCAGTATTTT.

V and J are TRBV4-3 and TRBJ1-1; D is undetermined. Per the germline V gene, CDR1 is LGHNA and CDR2 is YSLEER. The CDR3 sequence is 13 residues long. V was trimmed by 1 base and J by 1 base, leaving 4 bases between them. Here the CDR3 DNA reads TGCGCCAGCAGCCAAGTCCCGAACACTGAAGCTTTCTTT. Translated: CASSQVPNTEAFF.

The chain joins TRBV4-3 to TRBJ2-7; maybe TRBD1 (6 bases). Germline loops: CDR1 LGHNA, CDR2 YSLEER. Trimming took off 6 bases at V and 4 bases at J, with 16 bases between the two ends. The length of the CDR3 is 14 residues. CDR3 bases: TGCGCCAGCAGACAGGACAGATCGTCTTACGAGCAGTACTTC. Protein product: CASRQDRSSYEQYF.

This clonotype was detected a few times. CDR3 region: CSARDFGGGAFEQFF. The CDR3, as DNA: TGCAGTGCTAGAGATTTTGGCGGGGGGGCATTTGAGCAGTTCTTC. V usage is TRBV20-1 and J usage is TRBJ2-1; the match to TRBD2 covers 9 bases. The length of the CDR3 is 15 residues. V shed 0 bases, J shed 9 bases, and the junction held 9 bases outside the gene matches. Germline lookup yields CDR1 DFQATT and CDR2 SNEGSKA (reference sequence).

This rearrangement joins TRBV11-2 to TRBJ2-7; D is ambiguous. Trimming stripped 1 base from V and 2 bases from J, with 12 bases between. Germline CDR1 reads SGHAT; CDR2 reads FQNNGV. This CDR3 comprises 15 residues. CDR3 region: CASSLGPMAAYEQYF. The CDR3 DNA follows: TGTGCCAGCAGCTTAGGTCCTATGGCGGCCTACGAGCAGTACTTC.

This clonotype was detected a few times. The V and J genes are TRBV20-1 and TRBJ2-3, with D perhaps assigned TRBD1 or TRBD2 (5 bases each). Trimming shortened V by 6 bases and J by 1 base, and 14 bases separated the two germline ends. The length of the CDR3 is 14 residues. Germline V gives CDR1 DFQATT, CDR2 SNEGSKA (reference sequence). The CDR3 DNA reads TGCAGTGCCCCGTTAAGAGGGGGCACAGATACGCAGTATTTT. Amino acid sequence: CSAPLRGGTDTQYF.

This clonotype has more than one count but fewer than ten. This rearrangement joins TRBV20-1 to TRBJ2-7; D is unresolved. V was pared by 1 base and J by 9 bases, with 19 bases between. Germline V gene data show CDR1 as DFQATT and CDR2 as SNEGSKA (reference sequence). The CDR3 is 14 amino acids. The CDR3 here is CSARVDELVAWQYF. The CDR3 DNA follows: TGCAGTGCTAGAGTGGACGAACTGGTGGCCTGGCAGTACTTC.

The chain employs TRBV20-1 and TRBJ1-1; no reliable D call. CDR1 DFQATT and CDR2 SNEGSKA come from the germline V gene (reference sequence). V lost 3 bases and J lost 1, with 9 bases in between. The CDR3 is made up of 13 amino acids. The CDR3 DNA sequence: TGCAGTGCTAGGATAGGCAGGAACACTGAAGCTTTCTTT. Translation gives CSARIGRNTEAFF.

The sample holds a few counts of this clonotype. The chain couples TRBV12-3 or TRBV12-4 to TRBJ2-7; 8 positions match TRBD2. Trimming at V came to 6 bases and at J to 1 base, leaving 11 bases not matched to a gene. The CDR3 extends over 16 amino acids. CDR3 nucleotide sequence: TGTGCCAGCAGCATAGGTACTAGCGGCCTTTCCTACGAGCAGTACTTC. This encodes CASSIGTSGLSYEQYF.

The V call is TRBV7-9, the J call TRBJ1-2; a possible D gene is TRBD1 (5 bases). CDR1 and CDR2 from the germline V gene are SEHNR and FQNEAQ (reference sequence). Trimming pared 4 bases from V and 2 bases from J, leaving 14 bases between. The CDR3 is 15 amino acids. The CDR3 nucleotides read TGTGCCAGCAGCTCATGGGACGGGAAAAACTATGGCTACACCTTC. Its translation: CASSSWDGKNYGYTF.

The J gene is TRBJ1-2, the V gene TRBV25-1, with D possibly TRBD1 on 6 matching bases. CDR1 and CDR2 from the germline V gene are MGHDK and SYGVNS. The CDR3 is 13 residues long. Trimming removed 3 bases at V and 7 bases at J, with 12 bases between. CDR3 in amino acids: CASSESGHFGYTF. In nucleotides, the CDR3 is TGTGCCAGCAGTGAGTCGGGACACTTTGGCTACACCTTC.

This clonotype appeared once. The V gene is TRBV30, the J gene TRBJ2-1; possibly TRBD2 for D (6 bases). From germline, CDR1 is GTSNPN and CDR2 SVGIG (reference sequence). V was cut by 6 bases and J by 0 bases, with 9 bases left in between. This CDR3 region has 13 residues. The CDR3 DNA reads as TGTGCCTGTAGCGGTAGCTCCTACAATGAGCAGTTCTTC. Translation gives CACSGSSYNEQFF.

The gene calls are TRBV10-1 and TRBJ1-2; D might be TRBD1 (5 bases). V lost 5 bases, J lost 8 bases, and 18 bases lay in between. This CDR3 is built from 14 residues. The germline V gene encodes CDR1 WNHNN and CDR2 SYGVQD (reference sequence). The CDR3 DNA reads TGCGCCAGCAGTTCGGGACGAGAAAATCCCGGCTACACCTTC. The encoded protein is CASSSGRENPGYTF.

The chain employs TRBV6-4 and TRBJ2-1; TRBD2 matches at 7 bases. Trimming cost V 9 bases and J 6 bases; bases outside gene matches: 8. This CDR3 region has 13 residues. CDR1 and CDR2 (germline): MRHNA, SNTAGT. CDR3 nucleotides: TGTGCCAGTCAGCGGGGCCCAGGCAATGAGCAGTTCTTC. Residues: CASQRGPGNEQFF.